Below, 9 T cell receptor beta chains from the same sample are listed, as sequenced in a study of T cell responses to AZD1222 COVID-19 vaccine (dated by TCRdb to 2020 to 2022). The receptor library was made with the immunoSEQ multiplex PCR assay. TCRdb obtained this table from immuneACCESS and retained in-frame rearrangements with V and J assigned. These tables miss some clones; where compared with another copy, unresolved V genes account for less than half of the shortfall, and the remainder is unexplained. This sample gives about 150,000 clones in total; over 70% of them show up just once. Clones ranked in the top ten supply roughly 9.1% of the sample. Read against the paper, the sample's time point label means: about 28 days (+/-7) after the second vaccine dose. Sequenced material: peripheral blood, taken 28 days after the second AZD1222 dose. Source of these receptors: an adult who received the AZD1222 COVID-19 vaccine.

CDR3 protein: CASSQYKGQNYEQYF. The CDR3 DNA sequence: TGTGCCAGCAGCCAATATAAGGGACAGAACTACGAGCAGTACTTC. This rearrangement joins TRBV4-2 to TRBJ2-7; 7 bases fit TRBD1. The CDR3 totals 15 residues. CDR1 and CDR2 (germline): LGHNA, YNFKEQ. V shed 2 bases, J shed 3 bases, and the junction held 7 bases outside the gene matches.

The chain recombines TRBV7-2 with TRBJ2-2; maybe TRBD1 (5 bases). The CDR3 contains 15 residues. Germline lookup yields CDR1 SGHTA and CDR2 FQGNSA. V lost 5 bases and J lost 6, with 16 bases in between. The chain's CDR3 is CASSADTPGAGELFF. The CDR3 nucleotides are TGTGCCAGCAGCGCGGACACTCCCGGTGCCGGGGAGCTGTTTTTT.

The chain has TRBV7-2 and TRBJ2-1; 8 bases are a match to TRBD1. Germline values: CDR1 SGHTA, CDR2 FQGNSA. Trimming cost V 0 bases and J 4 bases; bases outside gene matches: 8. The CDR3 is made up of 17 amino acids. This CDR3 is CASSLARARGRYNEQFF. The CDR3 coding sequence is TGTGCCAGCAGCTTAGCGCGGGCCAGGGGGCGTTACAATGAGCAGTTCTTC.

The chain couples TRBV14 to TRBJ2-7, with TRBD2 identical over 14 bases. The V gene end was trimmed by 4 bases and the J gene end by 6 bases; junction bases not matched to a gene: 8. The CDR3 runs to 16 residues. Germline V gene data show CDR1 as SGHDN and CDR2 as FVKESK. The DNA for the CDR3 is TGTGCCAGCAGCCTGGGGACTAGCGGGAGTTTGGGCGAGCAGTACTTC. Its translation is CASSLGTSGSLGEQYF. The complete variable domain, with remaining parts taken from reference TRBV14 and TRBJ2-7, reads EAGVTQFPSHSVIEKGQTVTLRCDPISGHDNLYWYRRVMGKEIKFLLHFVKESKQDESGMPNNRFLAERTGGTYSTLKVQPAELEDSGVYFCASSLGTSGSLGEQYFGPGTRLTVT.

V is TRBV29-1 and J is TRBJ2-1; 8 nucleotides agree with TRBD1. Germline V gene lookup returns CDR1 SQVTM and CDR2 ANQGSEA. The length of the CDR3 is 14 residues. The J segment lost 5 bases and the V segment lost 7 bases, leaving 10 bases of the junction unmatched. CDR3 protein: CSGRPGQENNEQFF. CDR3 DNA: TGCAGCGGACGACCGGGACAGGAAAACAATGAGCAGTTCTTC.

This sequence joins TRBV6-6 and TRBJ2-3; D gene uncertain. Looked up from germline, CDR1 is MNHNY and CDR2 is SVGAGI (reference sequence). This CDR3 contains 15 residues. V lost 0 bases to trimming and J lost 0 bases, with 7 bases between them. CDR3 sequence reads: CASSYSQASTDTQYF. The CDR3 DNA sequence: TGTGCCAGCAGTTACTCACAAGCTAGCACAGATACGCAGTATTTT.

The chain links TRBV5-4 to TRBJ2-3; a weak D match, TRBD2 (6 bases). The V and J ends lost 6 bases and 0 bases respectively, with 17 bases between them. Germline lookup yields CDR1 SGHNT and CDR2 YYREEE (reference sequence). The CDR3 has 16 residues. CDR3 residues: CASKLMVSGSTDTQYF. The CDR3 region has the DNA TGTGCCAGCAAGCTCATGGTTAGCGGCAGCACAGATACGCAGTATTTT.

This chain links TRBV7-9 with TRBJ1-6; tentatively, D is TRBD1 (5 bases). The CDR3 length is 15 residues. The germline V gene has CDR1 SEHNR and CDR2 FQNEAQ (reference sequence). V was clipped by 5 bases and J by 7 bases, with 15 bases between them. This CDR3 is CASSPPGQRNSPLHF. DNA of the CDR3: TGTGCCAGCAGCCCCCCGGGGCAGAGGAATTCACCCCTCCACTTT.

V is TRBV28 and J is TRBJ1-2; D is possibly TRBD1 (5 bases). Germline CDR1 MDHEN, CDR2 SYDVKM. Deletions cut 6 bases from V and 4 bases from J, with 15 bases between. This CDR3 region has 14 residues. For the CDR3, the DNA is TGTGCCAGCAGCAAATTGGACACGGCCTATGGCTACACCTTC. Translating gives CASSKLDTAYGYTF.